The 13 T cell receptor beta chains presented below share a single source sample, sequenced in a study of regulatory T cells in long-lasting Graves disease. Stated time point: persistent/refractory GD, antithyroid drugs over 5 years with positive TRAb. PBMC-derived RNA was used for the TCR library. The authors built TCR beta libraries using iRepertoire HTBI primers and Arm-PCR of CDR3 regions. A single record per CDR3 protein comes from TCRdb applying MiXCR to the multiplex PCR reads. The sample lists hundreds of thousands of distinct CDR3 sequences; 22% were seen once. The source material was peripheral blood mononuclear cells (PBMCs), sampled when the disease was refractory, from a patient treated with antithyroid drugs. The origin of the receptors is a female donor with Graves disease.

The rearrangement links TRBV10-3 to TRBJ2-2; 12 positions match TRBD1. The V and J ends lost 11 bases and 7 bases, in that order; junction bases with no gene match: 8. Germline CDR1 and CDR2: ENHRY and SYGVKD. The CDR3 is 14 residues long. The CDR3 sequence: CAPGQGADYGELFF. CDR3 sequence (DNA): TGTGCCCCGGGACAGGGGGCAGACTACGGGGAGCTGTTTTTT.

Turning to this clonotype: A much larger clone lies one base from this, so it may be a read error. This chain links TRBV12-3 or TRBV12-4 with TRBJ2-7; 12 bases fit TRBD2. V lost 5 bases to trimming and J lost 1 base; unmatched junction nucleotides: 12. The CDR3 covers 18 residues. In DNA form, the CDR3 reads TGTGCCAGCAGTCCCGGGACTAGCGGGTCCGGCTTATCCTACGAGCAGTACTTC. Translated: CASSPGTSGSGLSYEQYF.

The sample holds a few counts of this clonotype. Since a much larger clone is just one base distant, this may be a read error. This chain uses TRBV7-2 with TRBJ2-5; the D call may be TRBD1 or TRBD2 (5 bases each). V gave up 2 bases and J gave up 0 bases, with 10 bases separating them. The CDR3 spans 15 residues. From germline, CDR1 is SGHTA and CDR2 FQGNSA. The CDR3: CASSLTGRHQETQYF. In DNA, the CDR3 is TGTGCCAGCAGCTTAACGGGGCGGCACCAAGAGACCCAGTACTTC.

The chain carries TRBV28 and TRBJ2-5; 10 nucleotides agree with TRBD1. Germline V gene sequence: CDR1 MDHEN, CDR2 SYDVKM. J was trimmed by 5 bases and V by 6 bases; bases with no gene match: 15. This CDR3 comprises 17 residues. Here the CDR3 reads CASSASGQGKGRETQYF. CDR3 DNA: TGTGCCAGCAGCGCATCGGGACAGGGGAAGGGTCGGGAGACCCAGTACTTC.

This clonotype was counted at least ten times. The chain uses TRBV7-2 and TRBJ1-1, with D possibly TRBD1 on 5 matching bases. CDR3 length: 16 amino acids. Germline V gives CDR1 SGHTA, CDR2 FQGNSA. Between the trimmed V and J ends, which lost 0 bases and 1 base, there was a span of 12 bases. CDR3 in amino acids: CASSLAGGFANTEAFF. CDR3 DNA: TGTGCCAGCAGCTTAGCCGGGGGGTTTGCGAACACTGAAGCTTTCTTT.

The chain is built from TRBV30 and TRBJ2-7; tentatively, D is TRBD1 or TRBD2 (5 bases each). V was cut by 7 bases and J by 1 base, with 17 bases left in between. The CDR3 runs to 14 residues. CDR1 and CDR2 (germline): GTSNPN, SVGIG (reference sequence). The CDR3 is CALAPGPRSYEQYF. The CDR3 nucleotides read TGTGCCTTGGCACCGGGACCCAGATCCTACGAGCAGTACTTC.

On this clonotype: A much larger clone differs from this one at a single base, so this may be a read error. The chain links TRBV10-3 to TRBJ1-6, with 8 bases lining up with TRBD1. CDR1 ENHRY and CDR2 SYGVKD come from the germline V gene. The CDR3 spans 14 residues. V lost 11 bases to trimming and J lost 7 bases; unmatched junction nucleotides: 10. The CDR3 DNA reads as TGTGCCTGCAGTCAGACAGGGGAGAATTCACCCCTCCACTTT. Its translation: CACSQTGENSPLHF.

Many counts were recorded for this clonotype. The chain couples TRBV27 to TRBJ1-4, with TRBD1 identical over 7 bases. V lost 8 bases, J lost 6 bases, and 12 bases stayed unmatched. The CDR3 extends over 15 amino acids. The germline gives CDR1 MNHEY, CDR2 SMNVEV (reference sequence). The CDR3 loop reads CASPQGDRDYEKLFF. CDR3 bases: TGTGCCAGCCCCCAGGGTGACAGGGACTATGAAAAACTGTTTTTT.

This clonotype has a count of ten or more. The chain has TRBV29-1 and TRBJ1-1; D is ambiguous. Trimming cost V 5 bases and J 4 bases, with 14 bases left between them. From germline, CDR1 is SQVTM and CDR2 ANQGSEA. The CDR3 consists of 13 residues. The CDR3 DNA reads as TGCAGCGTTCTGACGGCACTGGGCACTGAAGCTTTCTTT. This translates into CSVLTALGTEAFF. The full variable domain, completed using reference TRBV29-1 and TRBJ1-1, is SAVISQKPSRDICQRGTSLTIQCQVDSQVTMMFWYRQQPGQSLTLIATANQGSEATYESGFVIDKFPISRPNLTFSTLTVSNMSPEDSSIYLCSVLTALGTEAFFGQGTRLTVV.

This clonotype has only a few counts. The V and J genes are TRBV19 and TRBJ2-5; D perhaps matches TRBD1 (5 bases). CDR1 is LNHDA, CDR2 SQIVND, per germline (reference sequence). The CDR3 length is 13 residues. V lost 7 bases and J lost 0, with 9 bases in between. CDR3 bases: TGTGCCAGTACCGACAGCGACCAAGAGACCCAGTACTTC. It yields the protein CASTDSDQETQYF.

The chain couples TRBV5-6 to TRBJ1-5; D is undetermined. The CDR3 is made up of 16 amino acids. Deletions cut 0 bases from V and 1 base from J, with 11 bases between. Germline V gene data show CDR1 as SGHDT and CDR2 as YYEEEE. The chain's CDR3 is CASSLATGKSNQPQHF. The CDR3, as DNA: TGTGCCAGCAGCTTGGCTACGGGGAAGAGCAATCAGCCCCAGCATTTT.

The chain combines TRBV4-2 with TRBJ1-1; no reliable D call. This CDR3 spans 14 amino acids. From germline, CDR1 is LGHNA and CDR2 YNFKEQ. The ends were cut back, 3 bases at V and 5 bases at J, with 13 bases in the middle. CDR3 amino acids: CASSQTPLGTEAFF. DNA for the CDR3: TGTGCCAGCAGCCAGACCCCGTTAGGTACTGAAGCTTTCTTT.

The chain carries TRBV12-3 or TRBV12-4 and TRBJ2-1, with TRBD1 matching over 8 bases. The J segment lost 9 bases and the V segment lost 5 bases, leaving 6 bases of the junction unmatched. The CDR3 loop spans 13 amino acids. CDR3 amino acids: CASSHQGAGEQFF. The CDR3 DNA follows: TGTGCCAGCAGTCATCAGGGGGCGGGTGAGCAGTTCTTC.